What follows are 30 T cell receptor beta chains derived from one specimen sequenced in a study of blood T cell repertoires in COVID-19. Generated by immunoSEQ multiplex PCR, the TCRdb table keeps only in-frame clones and is missing some. Of over 120,000 clones in the sample, about 80% are singletons; the top ten hold approximately 2.9%. The sequencing input was peripheral blood. The receptors were gathered from a woman over 75 with acute or convalescent COVID-19.

This clone was observed once. The chain carries TRBV2 and TRBJ1-1; D remains ambiguous. Trimming left V 4 bases short and J 4 bases short, with 10 bases between. Germline CDR1 reads SNHLY; CDR2 reads FYNNEI. This CDR3 spans 13 amino acids. The chain's CDR3 is CASSVEEGTEAFF. The CDR3 DNA reads TGTGCCAGCAGTGTCGAAGAGGGCACTGAAGCTTTCTTT.

This clone turned up a few times. The chain is built from TRBV2 and TRBJ1-2, with D tentatively TRBD1 (6 bases). Germline assignment: CDR1 SNHLY and CDR2 FYNNEI. Trimming took 9 bases from V and 5 from J, leaving 16 bases between them. This CDR3 is 13 amino acids long. The CDR3 sequence: CARKKGQLYGYTF. CDR3 DNA sequence: TGTGCCAGAAAGAAAGGACAGCTGTATGGCTACACCTTC.

The chain couples TRBV6-6 to TRBJ1-1; D not resolved. Trimming shortened V by 4 bases and J by 4 bases, and 16 bases separated the two germline ends. The CDR3 runs 15 residues. Germline assignment: CDR1 MNHNY and CDR2 SVGAGI (reference sequence). Written as DNA, the CDR3 is TGTGCCAGCAGTTCACGAATAGTAGGGAGCACTGAAGCTTTCTTT. Translation gives CASSSRIVGSTEAFF.

The chain combines TRBV2 with TRBJ1-6; tentatively, D is TRBD1 (5 bases). Between the trimmed V and J ends, which lost 5 bases and 10 bases, there was a span of 15 bases. Germline lookup yields CDR1 SNHLY and CDR2 FYNNEI. The CDR3 runs 14 residues. CDR3 in DNA: TGTGCCAGCAGTTCCCAGGGTTTGGACTCACCCCTCCACTTT. This translates into CASSSQGLDSPLHF. Full variable domain (rest looked up from reference TRBV2 and TRBJ1-6): EPEVTQTPSHQVTQMGQEVILRCVPISNHLYFYWYRQILGQKVEFLVSFYNNEISEKSEIFDDQFSVERPDGSNFTLKIRSTKLEDSAMYFCASSSQGLDSPLHFGNGTRLTVT.

The chain has TRBV27 and TRBJ2-1, with 7 bases matching TRBD1. Trimming removed 6 bases from V and 4 bases from J; junction bases left unmatched: 6. The CDR3 is made up of 14 amino acids. The germline V gene has CDR1 MNHEY and CDR2 SMNVEV (reference sequence). In nucleotides, the CDR3 is TGTGCCAGCAGAACAGGGGACCTTTACAATGAGCAGTTCTTC. Protein sequence: CASRTGDLYNEQFF.

The CDR3: CASGRGLREQYF. CDR3 in DNA: TGTGCCAGCGGCAGGGGGCTTCGCGAGCAGTACTTC. The chain has TRBV2 and TRBJ2-7; 8 bases fit TRBD1. The germline gives CDR1 SNHLY, CDR2 FYNNEI. V gave up 8 bases and J gave up 6 bases; unmatched junction bases: 6. CDR3 length: 12 amino acids.

The J gene is TRBJ2-4, the V gene TRBV6-2 or TRBV6-3; 8 positions match TRBD1. Germline CDR1 reads MNHEY; CDR2 reads SVGEGT. CDR3 length equals 16 residues. The trim removed 0 bases at V and 3 bases at J, leaving 4 bases unmatched. In DNA form, the CDR3 reads TGTGCCAGCAGTTACTCCCGGACAGGGCTCAAAAACATTCAGTACTTC. Translation: CASSYSRTGLKNIQYF.

The chain recombines TRBV5-1 with TRBJ1-6; TRBD1 agrees at 12 bases. This CDR3 is built from 17 residues. Germline V gives CDR1 SGHRS, CDR2 YFSETQ. The V and J ends lost 4 bases and 10 bases, in that order; junction bases with no gene match: 12. CDR3 amino acids: CASSRGTGGEVSSPLHF. CDR3 DNA: TGCGCCAGCAGCCGTGGGACAGGGGGCGAGGTTTCCTCACCCCTCCACTTT. The whole variable domain, remainder taken from reference TRBV5-1 and TRBJ1-6, is KAGVTQTPRYLIKTRGQQVTLSCSPISGHRSVSWYQQTPGQGLQFLFEYFSETQRNKGNFPGRFSGRQFSNSRSEMNVSTLELGDSALYLCASSRGTGGEVSSPLHFGNGTRLTVT.

The genes are TRBV6-1 and TRBJ1-2; no reliable D call. There are 15 residues in the CDR3. Germline lookup yields CDR1 MNHNS and CDR2 SASEGT. The V and J ends lost 3 bases and 8 bases respectively, with 19 bases between them. CDR3 protein: CASSDAAFLRGGYTF. Written as DNA, the CDR3 is TGTGCCAGCAGTGATGCGGCGTTCCTTAGAGGCGGCTACACCTTC.

This clone was found a few times. V is TRBV7-2 and J is TRBJ1-5; TRBD1 might be the D (6 bases). This CDR3 is 15 amino acids long. Trimming left V 5 bases short and J 5 bases short, with 16 bases between. Germline loops: CDR1 SGHTA, CDR2 FQGNSA. CDR3 in amino acids: CASSPRLGGDQPQHF. In DNA, the CDR3 is TGTGCCAGCAGCCCGAGACTAGGGGGGGATCAGCCCCAGCATTTT.

V usage is TRBV6-5 and J usage is TRBJ2-3; 11 bases line up with TRBD2. Looked up from germline, CDR1 is MNHEY and CDR2 is SVGAGI. J was trimmed by 6 bases and V by 7 bases; bases with no gene match: 3. The CDR3 is made up of 13 amino acids. CDR3 DNA: TGTGCCAGCATAGCGGGGGGGGCCGATACGCAGTATTTT. This sequence encodes CASIAGGADTQYF.

This rearrangement joins TRBV19 to TRBJ2-3; 8 nucleotides agree with TRBD2. Germline values: CDR1 LNHDA, CDR2 SQIVND (reference sequence). The CDR3 has 15 amino acids. Trimming at V came to 6 bases and at J to 4 bases, leaving 9 bases not matched to a gene. The CDR3 nucleotides read TGTGCCAGTAGCCTAGGAGCGGGGGTTCCAGATACGCAGTATTTT. It specifies CASSLGAGVPDTQYF.

V usage is TRBV19 and J usage is TRBJ1-6; D is undetermined. The CDR3 length is 13 residues. Germline V gives CDR1 LNHDA, CDR2 SQIVND (reference sequence). Trimming cost V 9 bases and J 6 bases, with 12 bases left between them. The CDR3 here is CASQRSGNSPLHF. CDR3 bases: TGTGCCAGCCAAAGGTCGGGTAATTCACCCCTCCACTTT.

This clone was seen more than once but under ten times. This chain joins TRBV4-1 and TRBJ1-1, with TRBD1 matching 7 bases. This CDR3 has 18 amino acids. Germline CDR1 reads MGHRA; CDR2 reads YSYEKL. J lost 4 bases, V lost 0 bases, and 14 bases had no gene match. This CDR3 reads CASSQERGRSTGVTEAFF. The CDR3 DNA reads as TGCGCCAGCAGCCAAGAAAGGGGGCGGTCGACAGGTGTCACTGAAGCTTTCTTT.

In this sample, this clone turned up once. The chain uses TRBV10-3 and TRBJ2-5; 9 bases match TRBD1. This CDR3 has 15 residues. CDR1 and CDR2 (germline): ENHRY, SYGVKD. V was clipped by 2 bases and J by 7 bases; unmatched bases: 8. CDR3 loop: CAISEPTGGWSTQYF. CDR3 sequence (DNA): TGTGCCATCAGTGAGCCGACAGGGGGATGGTCGACCCAGTACTTC.

The rearrangement joins TRBV6-2 or TRBV6-3 to TRBJ2-7; 7 nucleotides align to TRBD1. The V gene's germline CDR1 is MNHEY and CDR2 SVGEGT. The CDR3 extends over 13 amino acids. With 4 bases clipped from V and 6 bases from J, the junction kept 6 bases outside the gene matches. CDR3 DNA: TGTGCCAGCAGTTCCTACAGGGGATCCGAGCAGTACTTC. Translation: CASSSYRGSEQYF.

The rearrangement uses TRBV30 and TRBJ2-7; TRBD1 is a possible D gene (8 bases). CDR1 and CDR2 (germline): GTSNPN, SVGIG (reference sequence). V dropped 2 bases and J dropped 2 bases, with 13 bases sitting between them. This CDR3 region has 14 residues. For the CDR3, the DNA is TGTGCCTGGAGTACTACAGGGGGGGCCTACGAGCAGTACTTC. Translation: CAWSTTGGAYEQYF.

The chain carries TRBV5-5 and TRBJ1-2; D is ambiguous. Germline values: CDR1 SGHKS, CDR2 YYEKEE (reference sequence). This CDR3 is built from 13 residues. Trimming shortened V by 4 bases and J by 7 bases, and 14 bases separated the two germline ends. CDR3 residues: CASSPGGKPGYTF. The CDR3 DNA reads TGTGCCAGCAGCCCGGGCGGGAAGCCTGGCTACACCTTC.

The chain joins TRBV27 to TRBJ1-4; 7 bases line up with TRBD1. V lost 0 bases to trimming and J lost 7 bases; unmatched junction nucleotides: 11. Germline assignment: CDR1 MNHEY and CDR2 SMNVEV (reference sequence). The CDR3 is 17 residues long. CDR3 loop: CASSLSSWGDRREKLFF. The CDR3 DNA follows: TGTGCCAGCAGTTTATCCTCGTGGGGGGACAGACGTGAAAAACTGTTTTTT.

CDR3 loop: CASSYFPSDREHTIYF. For the CDR3, the DNA is TGCGCCAGCAGCTACTTCCCATCGGACAGGGAACACACCATATATTTT. The rearrangement uses TRBV4-1 and TRBJ1-3; 8 positions match TRBD1. The CDR3 loop spans 16 amino acids. Trimming removed 5 bases from V and 8 bases from J; junction bases left unmatched: 14. Germline assignment: CDR1 MGHRA and CDR2 YSYEKL.

In this sample, this clone turned up once. The chain links TRBV7-3 to TRBJ2-5, with D tentatively TRBD1 (5 bases). The V gene's germline CDR1 is SGHTA and CDR2 FQGTGA. The ends were cut back, 5 bases at V and 0 bases at J, with 10 bases in the middle. The CDR3 is 14 amino acids. CDR3 bases: TGTGCCAGCAGCCTTGACAGATACCAAGAGACCCAGTACTTC. Amino acids: CASSLDRYQETQYF.

This chain connects TRBV4-2 to TRBJ2-5; 10 bases are a match to TRBD2. The CDR3 runs 15 residues. CDR1 LGHNA and CDR2 YNFKEQ come from the germline V gene. The V and J ends lost 1 base and 6 bases, in that order; junction bases with no gene match: 5. CDR3 sequence: CASSQGIAGGQTQYF. DNA of the CDR3: TGTGCCAGCAGCCAAGGGATAGCGGGGGGACAGACCCAGTACTTC.

The J gene is TRBJ2-1, the V gene TRBV5-1; 8 nucleotides match TRBD2. The CDR3 is made up of 16 amino acids. CDR1 SGHRS and CDR2 YFSETQ come from the germline V gene. V was pared by 4 bases and J by 0 bases, with 6 bases of the junction left unmatched. In DNA form, the CDR3 reads TGCGCCAGCAGCGCCGGGGGGGCCAGCTCCTACAATGAGCAGTTCTTC. It is translated as CASSAGGASSYNEQFF.

This clone came up a few times. The CDR3 spells CASSVDGHPSYEQYF. DNA for the CDR3: TGTGCCAGCAGCGTAGATGGACACCCTTCCTACGAGCAGTACTTC. The gene calls are TRBV9 and TRBJ2-7; a weak D match, TRBD1 (5 bases). Trimming shortened V by 0 bases and J by 1 base, and 11 bases separated the two germline ends. This CDR3 has 15 amino acids. In germline, CDR1 is SGDLS, CDR2 YYNGEE.

This clone was seen only a few times. This chain connects TRBV4-1 to TRBJ1-2; D not resolved. CDR3 size: 14 residues. The germline CDR1 and CDR2 sequences are MGHRA and YSYEKL. The germline V and J ends were trimmed by 5 bases and 0 bases, with 10 bases remaining between them. The CDR3: CASSARGPNYGYTF. In DNA form, the CDR3 reads TGCGCCAGCAGCGCGCGAGGGCCTAACTATGGCTACACCTTC.

This clone was seen just once. This chain uses TRBV6-5 with TRBJ1-1, with 7 bases identical to TRBD1. There are 13 residues in the CDR3. After removal of 8 bases from V and 2 bases from J, the junction contained 5 bases not matched to a gene. The V gene's germline CDR1 is MNHEY and CDR2 SVGAGI. The CDR3 sequence: CASARTGNTEAFF. The DNA of the CDR3 is TGTGCCAGCGCGCGGACAGGCAACACTGAAGCTTTCTTT.

V gene TRBV19 combines with J gene TRBJ1-4; no firm D call. Germline loops: CDR1 LNHDA, CDR2 SQIVND (reference sequence). With 8 bases removed from V and 2 bases from J, the gap between germline ends came to 6 bases. This CDR3 is 12 amino acids long. CDR3 bases: TGTGCCAGTTCTGAGACTAATGAAAAACTGTTTTTT. The encoded protein is CASSETNEKLFF.

This rearrangement joins TRBV29-1 to TRBJ2-7; 7 bases line up with TRBD2. The length of the CDR3 is 14 residues. V was pared by 5 bases and J by 3 bases, with 10 bases of the junction left unmatched. Germline lookup yields CDR1 SQVTM and CDR2 ANQGSEA. Here the CDR3 DNA reads TGCAGCGTTACCGGGACTAATTCTCTCTACGAGCAGTACTTC. This encodes CSVTGTNSLYEQYF.

The chain recombines TRBV18 with TRBJ1-1; 7 positions agree with TRBD1. CDR1 is KGHSH and CDR2 is LQKENI in the germline V gene. This CDR3 is 15 amino acids long. The trim removed 3 bases at V and 4 bases at J, leaving 8 bases unmatched. The CDR3 loop is CASSPTGDSGTEAFF. The CDR3 coding sequence is TGTGCCAGCTCACCCACAGGGGACTCGGGCACTGAAGCTTTCTTT.

This clone occurred a few times. Other DNA sequences within the sample encode an identical CDR3. The V gene is TRBV5-5, the J gene TRBJ1-2; TRBD1 matches 8 bases. The V gene end was trimmed by 4 bases and the J gene end by 4 bases; junction bases not matched to a gene: 3. The germline V gene encodes CDR1 SGHKS and CDR2 YYEKEE (reference sequence). The CDR3 is 13 residues long. Here the CDR3 reads CASSRDRSYGYTF. In DNA form, the CDR3 reads TGTGCCAGCAGCCGGGACAGGTCCTATGGCTACACCTTC.